The rows below give T cell receptor beta chains drawn from one sample of a study of T cell repertoires in cytomegalovirus infection. TCRdb independently ran MiXCR on the reads; one entry per CDR3 protein. The sample lists roughly 640,000 distinct CDR3 sequences, more than 20% occurring once. The sample taken for sequencing was CD8+ T cells from PBMCs. These TCRs come from a human donor in good health (CMV status not recorded). Some clones in this sample may be carry-over from other donors' samples. Each CDR3 is given with its conserved first and last residue. The D gene is left open where the match is weak. Clone sizes are given selectively: once, few, many, or a class where the clone is expanded.

clone size | D gene | J gene | V gene | CDR3 protein | CDR3 DNA
NA | NA | TRBJ1-1 | TRBV6-2/TRBV6-3 | CASSYSETFSDTEAFF | TGTGCCAGCAGTTACTCGGAAACTTTTTCCGACACTGAAGCTTTCTTT
many | TRBD2 | TRBJ2-7 | TRBV12-3/TRBV12-4 | CASSLAGGYEQYF | TGTGCCAGCAGTTTAGCGGGGGGGTACGAGCAGTACTTC
NA | TRBD2 | TRBJ2-1 | TRBV4-2 | CASSQGGAAGETSYNEQFF | TGTGCCAGCAGCCAAGGTGGGGCGGCGGGGGAAACTTCCTACAATGAGCAGTTCTTC
many | TRBD1 | TRBJ2-3 | TRBV7-8 | CASSPEERQGTDTQYF | TGTGCCAGCAGCCCCGAGGAGAGACAGGGAACAGATACGCAGTATTTT
few | TRBD1 | TRBJ1-6 | TRBV6-2/TRBV6-3 | CATGTGWNSPLHF | TGTGCCACCGGGACAGGGTGGAATTCACCCCTCCACTTT
NA | NA | TRBJ2-3 | TRBV28 | CTSSLVGGTDTQYF | TGTACCAGCAGTTTAGTTGGGGGGACAGATACGCAGTATTTT
many | TRBD1 | TRBJ1-3 | TRBV7-2 | CASSSPAQGAIGNTIYF | TGTGCCAGCAGCTCCCCGGCCCAGGGGGCTATTGGAAACACCATATATTTT
few | NA | TRBJ1-5 | TRBV27 | CASSPSQGNYQPQHF | TGTGCCAGCAGTCCCAGTCAGGGCAATTATCAGCCCCAGCATTTT
NA | NA | TRBJ2-4 | TRBV2 | CASSEWTSKAKNIQYF | TGTGCCAGCAGTGAGTGGACTTCCAAAGCCAAAAACATTCAGTACTTC
few | TRBD1 | TRBJ2-7 | TRBV7-9 | CASSLGLRQGAYEQYF | TGTGCCAGCAGCTTAGGGCTCAGACAGGGGGCTTACGAGCAGTACTTC
NA | TRBD2 | TRBJ2-3 | TRBV10-3 | CAISASGGVTDTQYF | TGTGCCATCAGTGCTAGCGGGGGGGTCACAGATACGCAGTATTTT
many | NA | TRBJ2-7 | TRBV28 | CASSLGTAGEQYF | TGTGCCAGCAGTTTAGGGACCGCGGGCGAGCAGTACTTC
few | TRBD1 | TRBJ1-5 | TRBV28 | CASSADRASNQPQHF | TGTGCCAGCAGTGCGGACAGGGCTAGCAATCAGCCCCAGCATTTT
NA | NA | TRBJ1-5 | TRBV6-8 | CASSYGRGNQPQHF | TGTGCCAGCAGTTATGGGCGTGGCAATCAGCCCCAGCATTTT
NA | TRBD1 | TRBJ2-3 | TRBV28 | CASSFYPGQGLLTDTQYF | TGTGCCAGCAGTTTTTATCCGGGACAGGGGCTTCTCACAGATACGCAGTATTTT
few | TRBD2 | TRBJ2-3 | TRBV15 | CATSRDQAGPYTDTQYF | TGTGCCACCAGCAGAGATCAAGCGGGGCCTTACACAGATACGCAGTATTTT
many | TRBD1 | TRBJ1-1 | TRBV7-2 | CASSFYTGDTEAFF | TGTGCCAGCAGCTTTTACACAGGGGACACTGAAGCTTTCTTT
NA | NA | TRBJ1-1 | TRBV7-6 | CASSIDAREAFF | TGTGCCAGCAGCATTGACGCTCGGGAAGCTTTCTTT
many | NA | TRBJ1-5 | TRBV28 | CASSFGLVNQPQHF | TGTGCCAGCAGTTTTGGTCTCGTCAATCAGCCCCAGCATTTT
NA | TRBD2 | TRBJ2-1 | TRBV5-1 | CASSLSTGTRDEQFF | TGCGCCAGCAGCTTGTCAACCGGGACTAGGGATGAGCAGTTCTTC
many | TRBD2 | TRBJ2-7 | TRBV7-2 | CASSSDGLAGEVHEQYF | TGTGCCAGCAGCTCGGACGGACTAGCGGGGGAGGTTCACGAGCAGTACTTC
NA | NA | TRBJ2-5 | TRBV12-3/TRBV12-4 | CASSPLSGVPLLETQYF | TGTGCCAGCAGTCCACTGTCAGGGGTACCTCTTCTGGAGACCCAGTACTTC
many | NA | TRBJ2-3 | TRBV7-2 | CASSLGTKLTDTQYF | TGTGCCAGCAGCTTAGGGACTAAGCTAACAGATACGCAGTATTTT
NA | NA | TRBJ2-5 | TRBV3-1 | CASSQVADRTLGETQYF | TGTGCCAGCAGCCAAGTAGCCGACAGGACCCTAGGGGAGACCCAGTACTTC
many | TRBD1 | TRBJ2-3 | TRBV7-8 | CASSSPGQGTTDTQYF | TGTGCCAGCAGCTCACCGGGACAGGGAACCACAGATACGCAGTATTTT
NA | NA | TRBJ1-1 | TRBV5-5 | CASSLGSGNEAFF | TGTGCCAGCAGCTTGGGATCCGGGAATGAAGCTTTCTTT
NA | NA | TRBJ2-3 | TRBV19 | CASSKKPGISAQYF | TGTGCCAGTAGTAAGAAGCCAGGGATTTCTGCGCAGTATTTT
few | TRBD1 | TRBJ1-5 | TRBV7-9 | CASSSSYRRGGESNQPQHF | TGTGCCAGCAGCTCTAGTTACCGGAGAGGGGGCGAGAGCAATCAGCCCCAGCATTTT
many | TRBD1 | TRBJ1-5 | TRBV6-1 | CASKQGAASNQPQHF | TGTGCCAGCAAACAGGGGGCAGCGAGCAATCAGCCCCAGCATTTT
NA | TRBD2 | TRBJ2-7 | TRBV20-1 | CSASRLAGDQDEQYF | TGCAGTGCTTCACGACTAGCGGGGGATCAGGACGAGCAGTACTTC
few | NA | TRBJ2-6 | TRBV19 | CASSWSAGANVLTF | TGTGCCAGTAGTTGGAGCGCTGGGGCCAACGTCCTGACTTTC
NA | NA | TRBJ2-5 | TRBV20-1 | CSASDSGETQYF | TGCAGTGCTTCGGACAGCGGTGAGACCCAGTACTTC
NA | NA | TRBJ1-1 | TRBV6-5 | CASSYYQGATEAFF | TGTGCCAGCAGTTACTATCAGGGAGCCACTGAAGCTTTCTTT
few | NA | TRBJ2-1 | TRBV6-2/TRBV6-3 | CASNRDSDVEQFF | TGTGCCAGCAACCGAGACTCGGACGTTGAGCAGTTCTTC
many | NA | TRBJ1-2 | TRBV6-5 | CASSYSAGVSNYGYTF | TGTGCCAGCAGTTACTCTGCGGGGGTCTCGAACTATGGCTACACCTTC
many | TRBD1 | TRBJ1-1 | TRBV7-9 | CASSSPTGDTEAFF | TGTGCCAGCAGCTCCCCGACAGGGGACACTGAAGCTTTCTTT
NA | TRBD1 | TRBJ1-1 | TRBV9 | CASSVATGEGTEAFF | TGTGCCAGCAGCGTAGCTACAGGGGAGGGGACTGAAGCTTTCTTT
NA | NA | TRBJ1-1 | TRBV12-3/TRBV12-4 | CASSLTGRHTEAFF | TGTGCCAGCAGTCTAACAGGGAGGCACACTGAAGCTTTCTTT
NA | TRBD1 | TRBJ1-2 | TRBV5-6 | CASSLLKGATRGYTF | TGTGCCAGCAGCCTCCTCAAGGGGGCAACTCGTGGCTACACCTTC
NA | NA | TRBJ2-3 | TRBV12-3/TRBV12-4 | CASSLFGPDTQYF | TGTGCCAGCAGCCTATTCGGGCCAGATACGCAGTATTTT
many | NA | TRBJ1-1 | TRBV28 | CASKLTVYSSGGGPSTGAFF | TGTGCCAGCAAACTAACAGTATATTCCTCTGGGGGAGGGCCATCGACAGGAGCTTTCTTT
few | NA | TRBJ1-1 | TRBV10-3 | CAISPGQGAFF | TGTGCCATCAGCCCCGGACAAGGGGCTTTCTTT
NA | TRBD1 | TRBJ2-1 | TRBV15 | CATSGGLGQGRRQFF | TGTGCCACCAGCGGGGGGTTAGGACAGGGACGGAGGCAGTTCTTC
few | NA | TRBJ1-4 | TRBV29-1 | CSVYLEKEKLFF | TGCAGCGTTTATTTAGAGAAAGAAAAACTGTTTTTT
NA | NA | TRBJ2-7 | TRBV10-3 | CATHQGIYEQYF | TGTGCCACCCACCAGGGGATCTACGAGCAGTACTTC
NA | TRBD2 | TRBJ2-1 | TRBV12-5 | CASGSPLAGEKPQPFYNEQFF | TGTGCTAGTGGTTCCCCCTTAGCGGGGGAAAAACCCCAACCGTTCTACAATGAGCAGTTCTTC
NA | NA | TRBJ1-1 | TRBV29-1 | CSVDYGEYAEAFF | TGCAGCGTTGATTACGGTGAATACGCTGAAGCTTTCTTT
NA | NA | TRBJ2-1 | TRBV20-1 | CSARDVQGRRNEQFF | TGCAGTGCTAGAGATGTCCAGGGAAGACGCAATGAGCAGTTCTTC
few | TRBD2 | TRBJ2-7 | TRBV4-2 | CASSPSLAGPPSEQYF | TGTGCCAGCAGCCCCTCTCTAGCGGGGCCGCCCTCCGAGCAGTACTTC
NA | NA | TRBJ2-4 | TRBV28 | CASSFGAKNIQYF | TGTGCCAGCAGTTTTGGTGCCAAAAACATTCAGTACTTC
NA | NA | TRBJ1-5 | TRBV6-2/TRBV6-3 | CASAVIQTSNQPQHF | TGTGCCAGCGCGGTCATCCAAACGAGCAATCAGCCCCAGCATTTT
NA | NA | TRBJ2-7 | TRBV11-2 | CASSLNRAHEQYF | TGTGCCAGCAGCTTAAACAGGGCCCACGAGCAGTACTTC
NA | NA | TRBJ2-5 | TRBV2 | CASSDRRGETQYF | TGTGCCAGCAGTGACAGGAGGGGAGAGACCCAGTACTTC
many | TRBD2 | TRBJ2-1 | TRBV28 | CASSLGSGGTSSYNEQFF | TGTGCCAGCAGTTTGGGTAGCGGGGGAACCAGCTCCTACAATGAGCAGTTCTTC